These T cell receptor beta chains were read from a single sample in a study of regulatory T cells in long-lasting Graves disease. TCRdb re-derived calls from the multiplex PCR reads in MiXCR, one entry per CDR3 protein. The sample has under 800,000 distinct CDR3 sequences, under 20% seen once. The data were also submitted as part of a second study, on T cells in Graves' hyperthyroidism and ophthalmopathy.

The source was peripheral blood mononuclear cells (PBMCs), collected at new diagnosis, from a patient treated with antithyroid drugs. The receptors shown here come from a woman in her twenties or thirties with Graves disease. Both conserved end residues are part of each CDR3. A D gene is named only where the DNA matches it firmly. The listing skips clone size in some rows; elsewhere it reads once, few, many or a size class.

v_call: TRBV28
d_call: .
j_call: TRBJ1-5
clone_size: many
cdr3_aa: CASSLAQYSNQPQHF
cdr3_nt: TGTGCCAGCAGTTTAGCCCAGTATAGCAATCAGCCCCAGCATTTT

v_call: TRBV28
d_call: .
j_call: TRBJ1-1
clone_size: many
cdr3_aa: CASSLERRLNTEAFF
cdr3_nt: TGTGCCAGCAGCTTGGAGCGGAGACTCAACACTGAAGCTTTCTTT

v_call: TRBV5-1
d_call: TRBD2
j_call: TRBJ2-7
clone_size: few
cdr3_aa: CASSLGAAGAGAGGREQYF
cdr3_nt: TGCGCCAGCAGCTTGGGAGCAGCGGGGGCGGGAGCGGGAGGTCGCGAGCAGTACTTC

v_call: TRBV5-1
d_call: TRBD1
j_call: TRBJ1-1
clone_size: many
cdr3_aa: CASSSLRQGTSEAFF
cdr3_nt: TGCGCCAGCAGCTCCCTCCGACAGGGCACTTCTGAAGCTTTCTTT

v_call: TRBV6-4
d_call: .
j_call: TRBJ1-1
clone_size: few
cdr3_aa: CASSEMPGVGSSEAFF
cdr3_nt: TGTGCCAGCAGTGAAATGCCAGGGGTAGGGTCCTCCGAAGCTTTCTTT

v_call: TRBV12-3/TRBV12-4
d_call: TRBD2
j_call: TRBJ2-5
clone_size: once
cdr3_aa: CASRGTSGGIQYF
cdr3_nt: TGTGCCAGCAGGGGGACTAGCGGGGGAATTCAGTACTTC

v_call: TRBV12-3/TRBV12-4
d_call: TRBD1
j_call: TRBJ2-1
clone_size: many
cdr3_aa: CASSLTGLYNEQFF
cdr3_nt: TGTGCCAGCAGTCTGACAGGGCTTTACAATGAGCAGTTCTTC

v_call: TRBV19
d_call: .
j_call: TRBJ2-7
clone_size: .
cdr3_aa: CASMGTSPPYEQYF
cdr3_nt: TGTGCCAGTATGGGAACAAGCCCTCCCTACGAGCAGTACTTC

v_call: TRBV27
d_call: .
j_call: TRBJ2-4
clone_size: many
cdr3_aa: CASGRDSNLAVQYF
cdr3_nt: TGTGCCAGCGGCCGGGATTCCAACCTCGCGGTTCAGTACTTC

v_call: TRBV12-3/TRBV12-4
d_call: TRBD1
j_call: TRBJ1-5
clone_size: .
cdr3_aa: CASSSAGQDKVGNQPQHF
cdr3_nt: TGTGCCAGCAGCTCTGCCGGACAGGATAAGGTAGGCAATCAGCCCCAGCATTTT

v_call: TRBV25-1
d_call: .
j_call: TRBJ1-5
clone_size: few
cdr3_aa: CASSDGSVVGNQPQHF
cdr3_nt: TGTGCCAGCAGTGATGGGTCGGTAGTCGGCAATCAGCCCCAGCATTTT

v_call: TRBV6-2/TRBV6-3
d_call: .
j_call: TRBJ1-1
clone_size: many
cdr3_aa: CASSAANTEAFF
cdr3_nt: TGTGCCAGCAGTGCTGCGAACACTGAAGCTTTCTTT

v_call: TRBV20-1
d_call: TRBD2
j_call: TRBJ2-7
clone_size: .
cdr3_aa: CSAHAGILAGVTYEQYF
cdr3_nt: TGCAGTGCGCACGCCGGCATTCTAGCGGGAGTAACCTACGAGCAGTACTTC